The clone carrying this T cell receptor beta chain was picked up one time. What it recognizes is unknown. The sample comes from a study of cytomegalovirus exposure and HLA in healthy donors. Amplification used 60 Vbeta primers and 13 Jbeta primers. Produced via immunoSEQ multiplex PCR; TCRdb's table is partial and in-frame only. The sample lists over 150,000 clones; about two thirds were seen once. Study findings and constraints: CMV serostatus was the only immune exposure information that was available. Cytomegalovirus association was listed for under 200 TCR beta chains. Other equally common chains were less clonally expanded than HLA-associated TCR beta chains, a later analysis showed.

The sequenced material came from PBMCs. The sequence was obtained from a woman aged 18-29 years in good health and CMV-seropositive.

CDR3 sequence reads: CASQLMDEKLFF. In DNA, the CDR3 is TGTGCCAGCCAATTAATGGATGAAAAACTGTTTTTT. This chain uses TRBV30 with TRBJ1-4, with D unclear. Trimming took off 8 bases at V and 6 bases at J, with 13 bases between the two ends. In germline, CDR1 is GTSNPN, CDR2 SVGIG (reference sequence). The CDR3 covers 12 residues.